These T cell receptor beta chains were read from a single sample in a study of cytomegalovirus exposure and HLA in healthy donors. Sequenced by immunoSEQ multiplex PCR; TCRdb stores in-frame clones only, minus some. The sample has some 140,000 clones; about 76% are singletons. Sample: PBMCs. The receptors stem from a female donor in good health and CMV-seronegative. CDR3s include the opening cysteine and the closing phenylalanine or tryptophan. D genes are given only for firm matches. Expanded clones get a size class; other rows say once, few or many, or leave the size out.

J gene: TRBJ1-5; D gene: TRBD1; V gene: TRBV6-6; clone size: -; CDR3 length: 14; CDR3 protein: CASKGTVVNQPQHF; CDR3 DNA: TGTGCCAGCAAAGGGACAGTCGTCAATCAGCCCCAGCATTTT
J gene: TRBJ2-3; D gene: TRBD2; V gene: TRBV11-3; clone size: once; CDR3 length: 15; CDR3 protein: CASSPGGGDTDTQYF; CDR3 DNA: TGTGCCAGCAGCCCGGGGGGAGGGGACACAGATACGCAGTATTTT
J gene: TRBJ1-1; D gene: TRBD1; V gene: TRBV5-1; clone size: medium-sized; CDR3 length: 13; CDR3 protein: CASSLRTGSEAFF; CDR3 DNA: TGCGCCAGCAGCTTGCGGACAGGGTCAGAAGCTTTCTTT
J gene: TRBJ2-2; D gene: TRBD1; V gene: TRBV10-3; clone size: -; CDR3 length: 14; CDR3 protein: CAISAGGFAGELFF; CDR3 DNA: TGTGCCATCTCGGCAGGGGGCTTCGCCGGGGAGCTGTTTTTT
J gene: TRBJ1-3; D gene: -; V gene: TRBV29-1; clone size: -; CDR3 length: 13; CDR3 protein: CSVGLRPGNTIYF; CDR3 DNA: TGCAGCGTGGGGCTGCGGCCTGGAAACACCATATATTTT
J gene: TRBJ1-1; D gene: TRBD1; V gene: TRBV7-3; clone size: -; CDR3 length: 15; CDR3 protein: CASSLRQGADTEAFF; CDR3 DNA: TGTGCCAGCAGCCTTAGACAGGGGGCGGACACTGAAGCTTTCTTT
J gene: TRBJ1-6; D gene: -; V gene: TRBV9; clone size: -; CDR3 length: 13; CDR3 protein: CASSAGTRTPLHF; CDR3 DNA: TGTGCCAGCAGCGCCGGGACAAGGACACCCCTCCACTTT
J gene: TRBJ1-1; D gene: TRBD1; V gene: TRBV18; clone size: -; CDR3 length: 18; CDR3 protein: CASSRTGGARTGNTEAFF; CDR3 DNA: TGTGCCAGCTCTCGGACAGGGGGCGCGCGAACCGGGAACACTGAAGCTTTCTTT
J gene: TRBJ1-3; D gene: -; V gene: TRBV9; clone size: -; CDR3 length: 16; CDR3 protein: CASSEGLGQGGNTIYF; CDR3 DNA: TGTGCCAGCAGCGAGGGTTTAGGGCAGGGGGGAAACACCATATATTTT
J gene: TRBJ2-3; D gene: TRBD1; V gene: TRBV14; clone size: once; CDR3 length: 17; CDR3 protein: CASSPWTGEFSSDTQYF; CDR3 DNA: TGTGCCAGCAGCCCCTGGACAGGGGAGTTTTCTTCAGATACGCAGTATTTT
J gene: TRBJ1-1; D gene: -; V gene: TRBV6-5; clone size: -; CDR3 length: 15; CDR3 protein: CASGLRRAADTEAFF; CDR3 DNA: TGTGCCAGTGGATTACGCAGGGCCGCGGACACTGAAGCTTTCTTT
J gene: TRBJ1-1; D gene: -; V gene: TRBV2; clone size: -; CDR3 length: 13; CDR3 protein: CARSLSGGTEAFF; CDR3 DNA: TGTGCCAGATCCTTATCGGGGGGGACTGAAGCTTTCTTT
J gene: TRBJ1-4; D gene: -; V gene: TRBV2; clone size: few; CDR3 length: 13; CDR3 protein: CASSRDKGEKLFF; CDR3 DNA: TGTGCCAGCAGCAGGGACAAGGGTGAAAAACTGTTTTTT
J gene: TRBJ1-2; D gene: -; V gene: TRBV5-4; clone size: once; CDR3 length: 13; CDR3 protein: CASSPDGNYGYTF; CDR3 DNA: TGTGCCAGCAGCCCTGACGGGAACTATGGCTACACCTTC
J gene: TRBJ2-5; D gene: -; V gene: TRBV10-3; clone size: few; CDR3 length: 15; CDR3 protein: CAISESTSRGETQYF; CDR3 DNA: TGTGCCATCAGTGAGTCGACCTCTAGGGGGGAGACCCAGTACTTC
J gene: TRBJ2-7; D gene: TRBD1; V gene: TRBV30; clone size: -; CDR3 length: 14; CDR3 protein: CAWKPRTGLYEQYF; CDR3 DNA: TGTGCCTGGAAACCCAGGACAGGATTGTACGAGCAGTACTTC
J gene: TRBJ1-1; D gene: TRBD1; V gene: TRBV7-2; clone size: -; CDR3 length: 13; CDR3 protein: CASSQGAAGEAFF; CDR3 DNA: TGTGCCAGCAGCCAGGGGGCGGCAGGGGAAGCTTTCTTT
J gene: TRBJ2-3; D gene: -; V gene: TRBV7-2; clone size: few; CDR3 length: 14; CDR3 protein: CASSLARNTDTQYF; CDR3 DNA: TGTGCCAGCAGCTTAGCGAGAAACACAGATACGCAGTATTTT
J gene: TRBJ1-1; D gene: -; V gene: TRBV5-6; clone size: few; CDR3 length: 15; CDR3 protein: CASSLLQGPDTEAFF; CDR3 DNA: TGTGCCAGCAGCTTGCTTCAGGGGCCGGACACTGAAGCTTTCTTT
J gene: TRBJ2-1; D gene: TRBD2; V gene: TRBV5-1; clone size: -; CDR3 length: 15; CDR3 protein: CASSFRREPYNEQFF; CDR3 DNA: TGCGCCAGCAGCTTCCGGCGGGAGCCCTACAATGAGCAGTTCTTC
J gene: TRBJ1-1; D gene: TRBD1; V gene: TRBV5-1; clone size: -; CDR3 length: 15; CDR3 protein: CASSRKTGTNTEAFF; CDR3 DNA: TGCGCCAGCAGCCGTAAGACAGGGACGAACACTGAAGCTTTCTTT
J gene: TRBJ2-7; D gene: -; V gene: TRBV30; clone size: -; CDR3 length: 15; CDR3 protein: CAWSVGGDPGGGQYF; CDR3 DNA: TGTGCCTGGAGTGTAGGGGGGGACCCCGGTGGGGGGCAGTACTTC
J gene: TRBJ1-1; D gene: TRBD1; V gene: TRBV18; clone size: -; CDR3 length: 14; CDR3 protein: CASSPQGQGSEAFF; CDR3 DNA: TGTGCCAGCTCTCCACAGGGGCAGGGGTCTGAAGCTTTCTTT
J gene: TRBJ1-1; D gene: -; V gene: TRBV4-1; clone size: -; CDR3 length: 15; CDR3 protein: CASSQPREKIPEAFF; CDR3 DNA: TGCGCCAGCAGCCAACCTAGGGAGAAGATTCCTGAAGCTTTCTTT
J gene: TRBJ1-5; D gene: -; V gene: TRBV5-3; clone size: -; CDR3 length: 15; CDR3 protein: CARSLATEPDRAQHF; CDR3 DNA: TGTGCCAGAAGCTTGGCTACGGAGCCTGACCGGGCCCAGCATTTT
J gene: TRBJ2-3; D gene: TRBD2; V gene: TRBV4-1; clone size: -; CDR3 length: 17; CDR3 protein: CASSQAWASGLTDTQYF; CDR3 DNA: TGCGCCAGCAGCCAAGCTTGGGCTAGCGGGTTGACAGATACGCAGTATTTT
J gene: TRBJ2-2; D gene: -; V gene: TRBV5-1; clone size: -; CDR3 length: 15; CDR3 protein: CASSPIRDSTGELFF; CDR3 DNA: TGCGCCAGCAGCCCTATCCGGGACTCCACCGGGGAGCTGTTTTTT
J gene: TRBJ2-7; D gene: -; V gene: TRBV7-9; clone size: -; CDR3 length: 13; CDR3 protein: CASRLDSSYEQYF; CDR3 DNA: TGTGCCAGCAGGTTAGACAGTTCCTACGAGCAGTACTTC
J gene: TRBJ2-7; D gene: -; V gene: TRBV5-6; clone size: -; CDR3 length: 14; CDR3 protein: CASTSPVGSGEQYF; CDR3 DNA: TGTGCCAGCACTTCTCCCGTGGGTTCGGGAGAGCAGTACTTC
J gene: TRBJ2-3; D gene: -; V gene: TRBV5-4; clone size: -; CDR3 length: 15; CDR3 protein: CASSSPASSTDTQYF; CDR3 DNA: TGTGCCAGCAGCTCCCCAGCGTCTAGCACAGATACGCAGTATTTT
J gene: TRBJ2-7; D gene: TRBD1; V gene: TRBV2; clone size: -; CDR3 length: 15; CDR3 protein: CASSEGTGVLGEQYF; CDR3 DNA: TGTGCCAGCAGTGAAGGGACAGGGGTGTTGGGCGAGCAGTACTTC
J gene: TRBJ1-6; D gene: -; V gene: TRBV7-3; clone size: few; CDR3 length: 14; CDR3 protein: CASRADAFNSPLHF; CDR3 DNA: TGTGCCAGCAGGGCAGATGCCTTTAATTCACCCCTCCACTTT
J gene: TRBJ2-5; D gene: TRBD1; V gene: TRBV19; clone size: -; CDR3 length: 15; CDR3 protein: CASDNGQVAFKTQYF; CDR3 DNA: TGTGCCAGTGATAACGGACAGGTAGCTTTTAAGACCCAGTACTTC
J gene: TRBJ2-1; D gene: TRBD2; V gene: TRBV7-8; clone size: -; CDR3 length: 15; CDR3 protein: CASRETSGGYNEQFF; CDR3 DNA: TGTGCCAGCAGAGAGACTAGCGGGGGGTACAATGAGCAGTTCTTC
J gene: TRBJ2-3; D gene: TRBD1; V gene: TRBV27; clone size: -; CDR3 length: 16; CDR3 protein: CASSTGQVILPDTQYF; CDR3 DNA: TGTGCCAGCAGCACCGGACAGGTTATTCTGCCAGATACGCAGTATTTT
J gene: TRBJ1-2; D gene: TRBD1; V gene: TRBV28; clone size: -; CDR3 length: 15; CDR3 protein: CASSSTGVTNYGYTF; CDR3 DNA: TGTGCCAGCAGTTCTACAGGGGTTACTAACTATGGCTACACCTTC
J gene: TRBJ2-1; D gene: TRBD2; V gene: TRBV7-6; clone size: -; CDR3 length: 18; CDR3 protein: CASSLAAGGTRSYNEQFF; CDR3 DNA: TGTGCCAGCAGCTTAGCAGCGGGAGGCACTCGCTCCTACAATGAGCAGTTCTTC
J gene: TRBJ1-3; D gene: -; V gene: TRBV19; clone size: -; CDR3 length: 14; CDR3 protein: CASIYSHSGNTIYF; CDR3 DNA: TGTGCCAGTATTTACAGCCACTCTGGAAACACCATATATTTT
J gene: TRBJ1-1; D gene: TRBD1; V gene: TRBV6-5; clone size: few; CDR3 length: 15; CDR3 protein: CASSYRGTANTEAFF; CDR3 DNA: TGTGCCAGCAGTTACAGAGGGACAGCGAACACTGAAGCTTTCTTT
J gene: TRBJ2-5; D gene: TRBD2; V gene: TRBV7-3; clone size: -; CDR3 length: 16; CDR3 protein: CASSPGLAGGLETQYF; CDR3 DNA: TGTGCCAGCAGCCCGGGACTAGCGGGGGGTTTAGAGACCCAGTACTTC
J gene: TRBJ2-7; D gene: -; V gene: TRBV6-5; clone size: few; CDR3 length: 14; CDR3 protein: CASTPIAQGHEQYF; CDR3 DNA: TGTGCCAGCACCCCCATAGCCCAAGGCCACGAGCAGTACTTC
J gene: TRBJ2-3; D gene: TRBD2; V gene: TRBV5-1; clone size: -; CDR3 length: 16; CDR3 protein: CASSSGGLDSTDTQYF; CDR3 DNA: TGCGCCAGCAGCTCGGGGGGGCTAGATAGCACAGATACGCAGTATTTT
J gene: TRBJ1-2; D gene: TRBD1; V gene: TRBV4-1; clone size: -; CDR3 length: 13; CDR3 protein: CASSRQPDRGATF; CDR3 DNA: TGCGCCAGCAGCCGCCAACCGGACAGGGGGGCCACCTTC
J gene: TRBJ2-5; D gene: -; V gene: TRBV30; clone size: -; CDR3 length: 11; CDR3 protein: CAWSVRETQYF; CDR3 DNA: TGTGCCTGGAGTGTACGGGAGACCCAGTACTTC
J gene: TRBJ2-3; D gene: TRBD2; V gene: TRBV7-9; clone size: -; CDR3 length: 18; CDR3 protein: CASSSLTGGLKELNTQYF; CDR3 DNA: TGTGCCAGCAGCTCCCTTACGGGGGGGCTTAAAGAGTTGAATACGCAGTATTTT
J gene: TRBJ2-1; D gene: TRBD1; V gene: TRBV10-3; clone size: -; CDR3 length: 18; CDR3 protein: CAVAGTGSPGGLYNEQFF; CDR3 DNA: TGTGCCGTGGCCGGGACAGGATCTCCAGGGGGGTTATACAATGAGCAGTTCTTC
J gene: TRBJ1-4; D gene: -; V gene: TRBV5-6; clone size: -; CDR3 length: 14; CDR3 protein: CASSFTEVNEKLFF; CDR3 DNA: TGTGCCAGCAGCTTTACGGAGGTTAATGAAAAACTGTTTTTT
J gene: TRBJ2-5; D gene: TRBD2; V gene: TRBV7-2; clone size: once; CDR3 length: 14; CDR3 protein: CASRRLAGEETQYF; CDR3 DNA: TGTGCCAGCAGGCGACTAGCGGGGGAAGAGACCCAGTACTTC
J gene: TRBJ2-7; D gene: TRBD2; V gene: TRBV7-9; clone size: -; CDR3 length: 15; CDR3 protein: CASSASGVGSYEQYF; CDR3 DNA: TGTGCCAGCAGCGCTAGCGGGGTAGGCTCCTACGAGCAGTACTTC
J gene: TRBJ2-2; D gene: -; V gene: TRBV19; clone size: -; CDR3 length: 15; CDR3 protein: CASFRGGGGTGELFF; CDR3 DNA: TGTGCCAGCTTCAGGGGCGGCGGGGGCACCGGGGAGCTGTTTTTT
J gene: TRBJ1-5; D gene: TRBD1; V gene: TRBV28; clone size: -; CDR3 length: 15; CDR3 protein: CASSHQGTGDQPQHF; CDR3 DNA: TGTGCCAGCAGCCATCAAGGGACAGGTGATCAGCCCCAGCATTTT
J gene: TRBJ1-1; D gene: TRBD1; V gene: TRBV7-2; clone size: -; CDR3 length: 12; CDR3 protein: CASSPRGPEAFF; CDR3 DNA: TGTGCCAGCAGCCCCAGGGGGCCTGAAGCTTTCTTT
J gene: TRBJ1-3; D gene: -; V gene: TRBV28; clone size: -; CDR3 length: 14; CDR3 protein: CASSLLSSGNTIYF; CDR3 DNA: TGTGCCAGCAGTTTATTGAGCTCTGGAAACACCATATATTTT
J gene: TRBJ1-2; D gene: TRBD1; V gene: TRBV10-3; clone size: few; CDR3 length: 15; CDR3 protein: CAISEGGQLNYGYTF; CDR3 DNA: TGTGCCATCAGTGAGGGGGGACAGCTTAACTATGGCTACACCTTC